The clone carrying this TCR beta chain was recorded a few times. No antigen is known for it. These data are taken from a study of tumor-infiltrating lymphocytes in localized non-small cell lung cancer. Findings and caveats of the study: Tumor T-cell fraction from TCR sequencing was not associated with recurrence-free survival (p = 0.61). Different pieces of the same tissue went to different assays, confounding technical variation with intratumor heterogeneity.

The J segment lost 5 bases and the V segment lost 0 bases, leaving 3 bases of the junction unmatched. CDR1 KGHSH and CDR2 LQKENI come from the germline V gene. The CDR3 loop spans 15 amino acids. Using immunoSEQ multiplex PCR, the repertoire was profiled, and TCRdb retains in-frame clones only, with some absent. Of about 15,000 clones listed, roughly four fifths are singletons. The gene calls are TRBV18 and TRBJ2-5; TRBD2 agrees at 10 bases. This clonotype was obtained from a human donor with non-small cell lung cancer. The sample taken for sequencing was lung tumor tissue. The CDR3 DNA is TGTGCCAGCTCACCACCCGCTAGCGGGAGTGAGACCCAGTACTTC. Protein: CASSPPASGSETQYF. The full variable domain, with the rest looked up from reference TRBV18 and TRBJ2-5, is NAGVMQNPRHLVRRRGQEARLRCSPMKGHSHVYWYRQLPEEGLKFMVYLQKENIIDESGMPKERFSAEFPKEGPSILRIQQVVRGDSAAYFCASSPPASGSETQYFGPGTRLLVL.